What follows are 18 T cell receptor beta chains derived from one specimen sequenced in a study of yellow fever vaccine responses in identical twins. TCRdb called the RT-PCR reads again in MiXCR, with one record for every CDR3 protein. Counted here are more than 10,000 distinct CDR3 sequences, about four fifths occurring once; the ten biggest clones make up approximately 1.5%. The sequencing used T cells from blood (PBMCs), unsorted or a sorted subset (not recorded which), collected before or after yellow fever vaccination (not recorded which). These receptors all come from a young woman who received the yellow fever vaccine.

J is TRBJ2-2 and V is TRBV7-6; 8 bases align to TRBD1. CDR1 and CDR2 (germline): SGHVS, FNYEAQ. The CDR3 is 14 amino acids. J gave up 7 bases and V 4 bases, and 5 bases lay outside the gene matches. CDR3 DNA: TGTGCCAGCAGCTCGACAGGGGTTATCGGGGAGCTGTTTTTT. It codes for CASSSTGVIGELFF.

The chain recombines TRBV29-1 with TRBJ2-7; no firm D call. Germline V lookup: CDR1 SQVTM, CDR2 ANQGSEA. The CDR3 extends over 13 amino acids. Trimming took 4 bases from V and 3 from J, leaving 13 bases between them. The CDR3 DNA follows: TGCAGCGTTGTTGGTACCAGGATCTACGAGCAGTACTTC. Protein product: CSVVGTRIYEQYF.

This chain uses TRBV7-9 with TRBJ2-1; D not certain. Germline CDR1 is SEHNR and CDR2 is FQNEAQ (reference sequence). Trimming removed 1 base from V and 3 bases from J, with 10 bases in between. The CDR3 covers 15 residues. Here the CDR3 reads CASSLVVGLYNEQFF. The CDR3 DNA reads TGTGCCAGCAGCTTAGTCGTCGGCCTCTACAATGAGCAGTTCTTC. The full variable domain, rest sourced from reference TRBV7-9 and TRBJ2-1, is DTGVSQNPRHKITKRGQNVTFRCDPISEHNRLYWYRQTLGQGPEFLTYFQNEAQLEKSRLLSDRFSAERPKGSFSTLEIQRTEQGDSAMYLCASSLVVGLYNEQFFGPGTRLTVL.

J is TRBJ1-2 and V is TRBV2; D remains unclear. CDR3 length: 12 residues. Trimming stripped 4 bases from V and 5 bases from J, with 8 bases between. Germline CDR1 SNHLY, CDR2 FYNNEI. The CDR3 is CASSGQVYGYTF. The CDR3 region has the DNA TGTGCCAGCAGTGGTCAGGTGTATGGCTACACCTTC.

In DNA form, the CDR3 reads TGTGCCAGCAGCCAAGAGTTGGGCGAAAATGAAAAACTGTTTTTT. This encodes CASSQELGENEKLFF. The rearrangement links TRBV14 to TRBJ1-4; the D is unclear. This CDR3 has 15 amino acids. V was trimmed by 0 bases and J by 5 bases, leaving 10 bases between them. In germline, CDR1 is SGHDN, CDR2 FVKESK.

This sequence joins TRBV4-1 and TRBJ2-3; TRBD1 is a possible D gene (5 bases). This CDR3 comprises 15 residues. The ends were cut back, 1 base at V and 1 base at J, with 9 bases in the middle. Germline V gene lookup returns CDR1 MGHRA and CDR2 YSYEKL. The CDR3 sequence is CASSQGDSRTDTQYF. The CDR3 nucleotides read TGCGCCAGCAGCCAAGGAGACAGCCGCACAGATACGCAGTATTTT.

This clonotype has just a few counts. The rearrangement joins TRBV6-5 to TRBJ1-6; D remains ambiguous. Deletions cut 10 bases from V and 8 bases from J, with 15 bases between. There are 13 residues in the CDR3. The germline gives CDR1 MNHEY, CDR2 SVGAGI. The CDR3 region is CATCYIRDSPLHF. In DNA, the CDR3 is TGTGCCACCTGTTACATACGAGATTCACCCCTCCACTTT.

This clonotype turned up a few times. The rearrangement links TRBV18 to TRBJ1-1, with TRBD1 matching over 7 bases. The germline V gene has CDR1 KGHSH and CDR2 LQKENI. The CDR3 sequence is 15 residues long. Germline trimming cut 1 base from V and 0 bases from J; bases unmatched to any gene: 2. CDR3 region: CASSPLTGVNTEAFF. CDR3 coding DNA: TGTGCCAGCTCACCACTCACAGGGGTGAACACTGAAGCTTTCTTT.

This clonotype was seen once. The chain employs TRBV19 and TRBJ1-5, with 8 bases lining up with TRBD1. The germline V gene has CDR1 LNHDA and CDR2 SQIVND (reference sequence). Trimming took 4 bases from V and 6 from J; bases not matched to a gene: 8. The CDR3 sequence is 15 residues long. Here the CDR3 reads CASSTGTGVSQPQHF. The DNA of the CDR3 is TGTGCCAGTAGTACTGGGACAGGAGTCAGTCAGCCCCAGCATTTT.

This clonotype was found a few times. V is TRBV5-4 and J is TRBJ2-3; no definite D call. The CDR3 is 12 residues long. In germline, CDR1 is SGHNT, CDR2 YYREEE (reference sequence). Trimming took 3 bases from V and 4 from J, leaving 6 bases between them. The CDR3 nucleotides are TGTGCCAGCAGCTATGGCTCAGATACGCAGTATTTT. Amino acid sequence: CASSYGSDTQYF.

The rearrangement links TRBV4-2 to TRBJ1-1; D gene uncertain. Trimming stripped 3 bases from V and 0 bases from J, with 11 bases between. The CDR3 length is 15 residues. The germline V gene has CDR1 LGHNA and CDR2 YNFKEQ. This CDR3 reads CASSQFAIVNTEAFF. Written as DNA, the CDR3 is TGTGCCAGCAGCCAGTTCGCCATAGTGAACACTGAAGCTTTCTTT.

This sequence joins TRBV29-1 and TRBJ2-3; D remains ambiguous. Between the trimmed V and J ends, which lost 4 bases and 5 bases, there was a span of 10 bases. The CDR3 is made up of 12 amino acids. Germline V gene data show CDR1 as SQVTM and CDR2 as ANQGSEA. The CDR3 here is CSVVPWGDTQYF. Written as DNA, the CDR3 is TGCAGCGTTGTACCCTGGGGAGATACGCAGTATTTT.

The chain is built from TRBV21-1 and TRBJ2-5; the table's TRBD2 call for D was not verified on the DNA. TRBV21-1 is deemed a pseudogene. The CDR3 loop spans 14 amino acids. CDR3 sequence reads: CASSKVSLGETQYF. The CDR3 DNA sequence: TGTGCCAGCAGCAAAGTCTCACTAGGGGAGACCCAGTACTTC.

The gene calls are TRBV5-4 and TRBJ2-1; 7 bases are shared with TRBD2. From germline, CDR1 is SGHNT and CDR2 YYREEE (reference sequence). There are 16 residues in the CDR3. V was pared by 0 bases and J by 4 bases, with 7 bases of the junction left unmatched. CDR3 in DNA: TGTGCCAGCAGCTTGGAGGTTAGCGGGTTTTACAATGAGCAGTTCTTC. It specifies CASSLEVSGFYNEQFF.

J is TRBJ2-7 and V is TRBV20-1; the match to TRBD1 covers 7 bases. Germline lookup yields CDR1 DFQATT and CDR2 SNEGSKA (reference sequence). CDR3 length: 15 amino acids. V gave up 0 bases and J gave up 2 bases; unmatched junction bases: 7. The CDR3 DNA is TGCAGTGCTAGAGATTCGACAGGGATGGCCTACGAGCAGTACTTC. This encodes CSARDSTGMAYEQYF.

The rearrangement links TRBV14 to TRBJ2-5, with TRBD1 matching 9 bases. Germline loops: CDR1 SGHDN, CDR2 FVKESK. V shed 4 bases and J 3 bases; nucleotides not matched to a gene: 6. This CDR3 has 15 residues. The CDR3 DNA reads as TGTGCCAGCAGCCCAAACAGGGGGCTAAAAGAGACCCAGTACTTC. This codes for CASSPNRGLKETQYF.

The chain joins TRBV7-9 to TRBJ2-5, with D tentatively TRBD1 (6 bases). Trimming removed 2 bases from V and 3 bases from J, with 7 bases in between. This CDR3 spans 13 amino acids. CDR1 is SEHNR, CDR2 FQNEAQ, per germline (reference sequence). The CDR3 DNA follows: TGTGCCAGCAGCTTAAACAGGGAAGAGACCCAGTACTTC. As protein: CASSLNREETQYF.

The chain links TRBV5-4 to TRBJ2-3, with TRBD1 identical over 8 bases. The germline V gene encodes CDR1 SGHNT and CDR2 YYREEE (reference sequence). This CDR3 comprises 15 residues. V was pared by 6 bases and J by 1 base, with 7 bases of the junction left unmatched. The CDR3 bases are TGTGCCAGCACCCAGGGGGGACAGGGCACAGATACGCAGTATTTT. Translated, it gives CASTQGGQGTDTQYF.